This T cell receptor beta chain originates from a study of graft-versus-host responses after intestinal transplantation. The wider study: Recipients obtained multivisceral, liver-intestinal, or isolated intestinal transplants. Once they had received anti-thymocyte globulin induction, all recipients took tacrolimus and steroids for two to three years. Overall study findings and caveats: GvH clonotypes were identified within recipient marrow, with a subset emerging first in ileum or blood.

There are a few counts of this clone. The antigen is undetermined. The germline V and J ends were trimmed by 3 bases and 1 base, with 13 bases remaining between them. Germline values: CDR1 SNHLY, CDR2 FYNNEI. The CDR3 length is 15 residues. The protocol was immunoSEQ multiplex PCR, while the TCRdb copy is restricted to in-frame clones and leaves out a portion. The profile shows 96,000 or so clones, roughly 92% of them singletons. The chain uses TRBV2 and TRBJ2-7; D is uncertain. The sample in question was unstimulated CD4+ T cells sorted from spleen or lymph node cells, obtained before intestinal transplant. This clonotype originated in a human donor who received an intestinal transplant. CDR3 sequence reads: CASSDMSNPSYEQYF. In DNA, the CDR3 is TGTGCCAGCAGTGACATGTCTAACCCTTCCTACGAGCAGTACTTC.